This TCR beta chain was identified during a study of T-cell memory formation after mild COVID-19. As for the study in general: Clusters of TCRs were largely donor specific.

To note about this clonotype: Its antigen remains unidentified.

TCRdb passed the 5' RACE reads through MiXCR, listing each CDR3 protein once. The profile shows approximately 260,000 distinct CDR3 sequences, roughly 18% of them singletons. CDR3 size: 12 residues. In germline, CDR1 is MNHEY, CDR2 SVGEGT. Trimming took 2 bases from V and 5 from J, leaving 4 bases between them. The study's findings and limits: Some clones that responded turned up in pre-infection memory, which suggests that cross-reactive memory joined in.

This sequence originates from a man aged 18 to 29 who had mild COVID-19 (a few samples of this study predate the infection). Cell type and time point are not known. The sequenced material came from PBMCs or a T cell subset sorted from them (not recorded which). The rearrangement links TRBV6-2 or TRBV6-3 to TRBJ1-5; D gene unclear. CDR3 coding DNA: TGTGCCAGCAGTTACCTTTATCAGCCCCAGCATTTT. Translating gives CASSYLYQPQHF.